This T cell receptor beta chain was retrieved from a study of regulatory T cells in long-lasting Graves disease. The overall study: Freshly diagnosed Graves' patients had used antithyroid drugs for under 3 months.

V gave up 0 bases and J gave up 2 bases, with 8 bases separating them. Germline V gene lookup returns CDR1 SGHRS and CDR2 YFSETQ. This CDR3 contains 14 residues. Described time point: newly diagnosed GD, antithyroid drugs for less than 3 months. The TCR library used RNA extracted from PBMCs. Those enrolled as patients came out of an endocrinology department in Xi'an, China. This clonotype came up many times. Arm-PCR of CDR3 regions and iRepertoire HTBI primers were used to build TCR beta libraries. TCRdb reprocessed the multiplex PCR reads via MiXCR and lists one record per CDR3 protein. Altogether almost 450,000 distinct CDR3 sequences are present, about 17% being singletons, with the ten largest covering around 11%. This sample also belongs to another study, concerning T cells in Graves' hyperthyroidism and ophthalmopathy.

This receptor was identified in a woman aged 25 to 39 with Graves disease. Material: peripheral blood mononuclear cells (PBMCs), obtained at new diagnosis, from a patient treated with antithyroid drugs. The rearrangement joins TRBV5-1 to TRBJ1-1; D is unclear. The CDR3 protein is CASSLEQRNTEAFF. The CDR3 DNA reads TGCGCCAGCAGCTTGGAGCAGAGAAACACTGAAGCTTTCTTT.